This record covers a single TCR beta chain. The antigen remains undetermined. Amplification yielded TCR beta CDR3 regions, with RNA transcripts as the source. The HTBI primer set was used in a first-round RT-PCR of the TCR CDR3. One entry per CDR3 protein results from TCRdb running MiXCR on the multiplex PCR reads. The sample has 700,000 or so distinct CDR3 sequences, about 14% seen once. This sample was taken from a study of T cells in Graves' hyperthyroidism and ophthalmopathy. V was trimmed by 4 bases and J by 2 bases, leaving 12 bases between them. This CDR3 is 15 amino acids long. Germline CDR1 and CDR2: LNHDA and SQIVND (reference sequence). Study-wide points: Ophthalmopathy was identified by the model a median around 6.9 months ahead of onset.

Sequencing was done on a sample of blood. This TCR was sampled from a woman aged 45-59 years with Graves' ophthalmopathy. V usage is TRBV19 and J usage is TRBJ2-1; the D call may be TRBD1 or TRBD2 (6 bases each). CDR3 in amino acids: CASSSGTPPYNEQFF. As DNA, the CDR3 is TGTGCCAGTAGTAGCGGGACACCTCCCTACAATGAGCAGTTCTTC.